The 6 T cell receptor beta chains given below trace back to one sample, sequenced in a study of cytomegalovirus exposure and HLA in healthy donors. The assay was immunoSEQ multiplex PCR, and TCRdb's table has in-frame clones only and misses some. The sample carries some 190,000 clones, about 83% recorded once. Sequences were obtained from PBMCs. The receptors stem from a woman between 18 and 29 years old in good health and CMV-seronegative.

The gene calls are TRBV19 and TRBJ2-3; TRBD2 aligns across 8 bases. Trimming cost V 5 bases and J 5 bases; bases outside gene matches: 9. The CDR3 runs to 15 residues. Germline CDR1 LNHDA, CDR2 SQIVND (reference sequence). This chain's CDR3 is CASSQGLVVGDTQYF. The DNA of the CDR3 is TGTGCCAGTAGTCAGGGACTAGTGGTTGGAGATACGCAGTATTTT.

This clone was seen a few times. CDR3 amino acids: CASSKGDRFHYEQYF. CDR3 DNA sequence: TGTGCCAGCAGCAAAGGCGACAGGTTCCACTACGAGCAGTACTTC. The genes are TRBV21-1 and TRBJ2-7; the D call in the table, TRBD1, was not verified against the DNA. TRBV21-1 is shown as a pseudogene. The CDR3 spans 15 residues.

This clone was seen a handful of times. The chain is built from TRBV30 and TRBJ1-1, with D possibly TRBD1 on 6 matching bases. Trimming took 8 bases from V and 4 from J, leaving 14 bases between them. This CDR3 region has 12 residues. CDR1 and CDR2 from the germline V gene are GTSNPN and SVGIG (reference sequence). The CDR3 sequence is CAISRDTTEAFF. For the CDR3, the DNA is TGTGCCATTTCCCGGGACACCACTGAAGCTTTCTTT.

The chain is built from TRBV7-9 and TRBJ1-3; possible D gene TRBD1, 6 bases. Deletions cut 3 bases from V and 0 bases from J, with 15 bases between. Germline V gene lookup returns CDR1 SEHNR and CDR2 FQNEAQ (reference sequence). The CDR3 loop spans 17 amino acids. The CDR3 loop is CASSLGQRPSSGNTIYF. The CDR3 bases are TGTGCCAGCAGCTTGGGACAACGACCCTCCTCTGGAAACACCATATATTTT.

The chain links TRBV5-6 to TRBJ2-5; 9 bases are shared with TRBD1. The CDR3 runs to 16 residues. V shed 3 bases, J shed 1 base, and the junction held 7 bases outside the gene matches. Germline V gene lookup returns CDR1 SGHDT and CDR2 YYEEEE. CDR3 in DNA: TGTGCCAGCAGCTGGACGACAGGGGGGGGCCAAGAGACCCAGTACTTC. This codes for CASSWTTGGGQETQYF.

V usage is TRBV29-1 and J usage is TRBJ2-7; 7 bases align to TRBD1. The length of the CDR3 is 13 residues. Germline V gene data show CDR1 as SQVTM and CDR2 as ANQGSEA. With 5 bases clipped from V and 7 bases from J, the junction kept 11 bases outside the gene matches. The CDR3 region has the DNA TGCAGCGTTAATTGGGACAGACGTGGGGAGCAGTACTTC. Translated, it gives CSVNWDRRGEQYF.